This is a list of T cell receptor beta chains from one sample in a study of CD8 T cells in Susac syndrome. One entry per CDR3 protein, called by TCRdb with MiXCR from the immunoSEQ multiplex PCR reads. The data hold 150,000 to 160,000 distinct CDR3 sequences, with 85% to 95% observed a single time. Material for sequencing was CD4+ T cells from PBMCs. Receptors were obtained from a human donor with Susac syndrome. CDR3s include the opening cysteine and the closing phenylalanine or tryptophan. The D gene is left open where the match is weak. Size is omitted from some rows. Given values are once, few, many or a class for expanded clones.

size,V,J,D,DNA,CDR3
-,TRBV20-1,TRBJ2-5,TRBD1,TGCAGTGCTAGAGGTTCGGGACAGGCCACCGGGACCCAGTACTTC,CSARGSGQATGTQYF
-,TRBV12-3/TRBV12-4,TRBJ1-6,-,TGTGCCAGCAGCTCCGGTCCGGGCCTTCGGGTACCCCTCCACTTT,CASSSGPGLRVPLHF
few,TRBV25-1,TRBJ2-7,-,TGTGCCAGCAGTAGGACAGCTAGCTCCTACGAGCAGTACTTC,CASSRTASSYEQYF
-,TRBV12-3/TRBV12-4,TRBJ2-7,-,TGTGCCAGCAGTTTCGGCCAGGGCCAGTACGAGCAGTACTTC,CASSFGQGQYEQYF
-,TRBV7-6,TRBJ2-5,TRBD1,TGTGCCAGCAGTACCAACAGGGGTTTGGAGACCCAGTACTTC,CASSTNRGLETQYF
-,TRBV5-1,TRBJ2-5,TRBD2,TGCGCCAGCAGCCCCCTGAATAGCGGGGGCAAAGAGACCCAGTACTTC,CASSPLNSGGKETQYF
-,TRBV6-6,TRBJ2-5,-,TGTGCCAGCCGCCCGGGGGCCCTACAAGAGACCCAGTACTTC,CASRPGALQETQYF
once,TRBV6-5,TRBJ1-6,-,TGTGCCAGCAGTTACTCGGGTGACAACGATTCACCCCTCCACTTT,CASSYSGDNDSPLHF
-,TRBV7-9,TRBJ1-2,-,TGTGCCAGCAGCTTGAGGGTCCCAAACTATGGCTACACCTTC,CASSLRVPNYGYTF
once,TRBV18,TRBJ1-1,-,TGTGCCAGCTCACAGAACACTGAAGCTTTCTTT,CASSQNTEAFF
once,TRBV15,TRBJ2-1,TRBD1,TGTGCCACCAGCAGCGCAGGGGGCAATGAGCAGTTCTTC,CATSSAGGNEQFF
-,TRBV14,TRBJ2-7,-,TGTGCCAGCAGCCCTTGGTCGGGCGGCTACGAGCAGTACTTC,CASSPWSGGYEQYF
-,TRBV9,TRBJ2-2,-,TGTGCCAGCAGCGCCGTTGGGACCGGGGAGCTGTTTTTT,CASSAVGTGELFF
-,TRBV14,TRBJ1-1,-,TGTGCCAGCAGCCAAGAAGATGGGACCACTGAAGCTTTCTTT,CASSQEDGTTEAFF
-,TRBV9,TRBJ2-5,-,TGTGCCAGCAGCGTATGGAGCGGGCAAGAGACCCAGTACTTC,CASSVWSGQETQYF
-,TRBV19,TRBJ2-5,TRBD1,TGTGCCAGTAGTATTGGGACAGGGAGGACCCAGTACTTC,CASSIGTGRTQYF
once,TRBV15,TRBJ2-7,-,TGTGCCACCAGCAGAGAGACCCCTTACGAGCAGTACTTC,CATSRETPYEQYF
-,TRBV4-1,TRBJ2-1,-,TGCGCCAGCAGCCAACTCTCACTAGTGAGTAATGAGCAGTTCTTC,CASSQLSLVSNEQFF
once,TRBV6-1,TRBJ2-5,TRBD1,TGTGCCAGCTTCAGGCAGATCATCAACAGGGGGCAAGAGACCCAGTACTTC,CASFRQIINRGQETQYF
once,TRBV5-1,TRBJ2-1,-,TGCGCCAGCAGCTTCGAGGGGGTCGTCGATGAGCAGTTCTTC,CASSFEGVVDEQFF
-,TRBV4-3,TRBJ2-1,TRBD2,TGCGCCAGCAGCCCGAGCGGGGACCCCTACAATGAGCAGTTCTTC,CASSPSGDPYNEQFF
-,TRBV7-3,TRBJ2-1,TRBD2,TGTGCCAGCAGCCTCCCCGGGACTAGCTCCTACAATGAGCAGTTCTTC,CASSLPGTSSYNEQFF
-,TRBV7-2,TRBJ2-7,TRBD2,TGTGCCAGCAGCGTAGGACTAGCGGGGCCTTACGAGCAGTACTTC,CASSVGLAGPYEQYF
-,TRBV29-1,TRBJ2-1,-,TGCAGCGTTGACATAGGGGTTACTGGGAACAATGAGCAGTTCTTC,CSVDIGVTGNNEQFF
-,TRBV29-1,TRBJ1-2,-,TGCAGCGCCATCGGTGGATCCCTCTATGGCTACACCTTC,CSAIGGSLYGYTF
-,TRBV20-1,TRBJ2-5,-,TGCAGTGCTAGAAAGCGGCTCGAAAAACAAGAGACCCAGTACTTC,CSARKRLEKQETQYF
-,TRBV12-3/TRBV12-4,TRBJ2-3,TRBD2,TGTGCCAGCAGTCCTAGCGGGGTCACAGATACGCAGTATTTT,CASSPSGVTDTQYF
-,TRBV3-1,TRBJ2-1,-,TGTGCCAGCAGCCAAGACGGGGGACGGAAGCAGTTCTTC,CASSQDGGRKQFF
-,TRBV5-6,TRBJ1-6,-,TGTGCCAGCAGTTCTAGCGGGGGTTATAATTCACCCCTCCACTTT,CASSSSGGYNSPLHF
-,TRBV18,TRBJ1-2,-,TGTGCCAGCTCACCTTCAGGTTCGGACTATGGCTACACCTTC,CASSPSGSDYGYTF
-,TRBV29-1,TRBJ1-2,-,TGCAGCGTTGAAGACCCGTTTATCACCTTC,CSVEDPFITF
-,TRBV7-2,TRBJ2-3,-,TGTGCCAGCAGCTTAGTAGGAGGGTCTAGCACAGATACGCAGTATTTT,CASSLVGGSSTDTQYF
-,TRBV12-3/TRBV12-4,TRBJ1-5,TRBD1,TGTGCCAGCAGCCGGACAGGGAACAATCAGCCCCAGCATTTT,CASSRTGNNQPQHF
-,TRBV4-2,TRBJ2-1,-,TGTGCCAGCAGCCAAGATGGGGGGTACGAGCAGTTCTTC,CASSQDGGYEQFF
-,TRBV15,TRBJ2-1,TRBD1,TGTGCCACCAGCAGAGATCCCAGGGGGCGGTACAATGAGCAGTTCTTC,CATSRDPRGRYNEQFF
-,TRBV5-4,TRBJ1-2,-,TGTGCCAGCAGCGAAGGACTGTACCCCACAGGGCTACGGGGGTATGGCTACACCTTC,CASSEGLYPTGLRGYGYTF
-,TRBV9,TRBJ1-6,-,TGTGCCAGCAGCGTAGGAGACAGTTCACCCCTCCACTTT,CASSVGDSSPLHF
-,TRBV3-1,TRBJ1-2,TRBD1,TGTGCCAGCAGCCAACGTCGCGACAGGGCCAACTATGGCTACACCTTC,CASSQRRDRANYGYTF
once,TRBV5-6,TRBJ2-1,TRBD1,TGTGCCAGCAGCCCCCGGACAGGGAGTATCAATGAGCAGTTCTTC,CASSPRTGSINEQFF